The 19 T cell receptor beta chains listed next were all sequenced from one sample in a study of T cell clonotyping in hematopoietic cell transplantation. Repertoires were generated with immunoSEQ multiplex PCR, while TCRdb's copy carries only in-frame clones and drops some. The sample lists tens of thousands of clones, around 84% occurring once. Specified time point: recipient sample about 28 days before transplant, after cytoreduction. The material sequenced was peripheral blood mononuclear cells, taken before stem cell transplant. The source is a man aged 55 to 70 with biphenotypic leukemia. Some clones in this sample may be carry-over from other donors' samples.

This rearrangement joins TRBV19 to TRBJ1-2; D remains ambiguous. Trimming left V 3 bases short and J 0 bases short, with 23 bases between. CDR1 and CDR2 (germline): LNHDA, SQIVND (reference sequence). The CDR3 has 19 amino acids. In DNA, the CDR3 is TGTGCCAGTAGTATGGAATACCGCGGATTCACTCACACTAACTATGGCTACACCTTC. Protein: CASSMEYRGFTHTNYGYTF.

This clone was seen only a few times. The V gene is TRBV4-1, the J gene TRBJ1-2; 7 bases line up with TRBD1. The V gene end was trimmed by 0 bases and the J gene end by 4 bases; junction bases not matched to a gene: 5. CDR1 and CDR2 (germline): MGHRA, YSYEKL. The CDR3 has 15 residues. The CDR3 DNA follows: TGCGCCAGCAGCCAAGACAGGGGGGCCCTCTATGGCTACACCTTC. It codes for CASSQDRGALYGYTF.

This chain uses TRBV7-8 with TRBJ2-1; TRBD1 aligns across 7 bases. The junction had 4 bases not matched to a gene; V was cut back by 5 bases and J by 0 bases. The V gene's germline CDR1 is SGHVS and CDR2 FQNEAQ. The CDR3 is 15 residues long. The CDR3 region has the DNA TGTGCCAGCAGCCTGGACAGGCTCTCCTACAATGAGCAGTTCTTC. The encoded protein is CASSLDRLSYNEQFF.

The rearrangement links TRBV4-2 to TRBJ2-2; no clear D gene. V dropped 0 bases and J dropped 0 bases, with 11 bases sitting between them. In germline, CDR1 is LGHNA, CDR2 YNFKEQ. The CDR3 covers 17 residues. CDR3 in DNA: TGTGCCAGCAGCCAAGAAAGACTGCTTGCGAACACCGGGGAGCTGTTTTTT. Amino acids: CASSQERLLANTGELFF.

This sequence joins TRBV11-2 and TRBJ2-7; D is possibly TRBD2 (6 bases). The CDR3 spans 13 residues. V was clipped by 1 base and J by 6 bases, with 10 bases between them. Per germline, CDR1 SGHAT and CDR2 FQNNGV. CDR3 DNA sequence: TGTGCCAGCAGCTTAGGGAGGGCCGGCGAGCAGTACTTC. The encoded protein is CASSLGRAGEQYF.

The chain joins TRBV28 to TRBJ1-1; 7 positions agree with TRBD1. This CDR3 is 13 amino acids long. J lost 10 bases, V lost 6 bases, and 11 bases had no gene match. CDR1 and CDR2 (germline): MDHEN, SYDVKM. CDR3 in amino acids: CASSPGQALRAFF. CDR3 DNA sequence: TGTGCCAGCAGCCCCGGACAGGCCTTGCGAGCTTTCTTT.

The rearrangement uses TRBV25-1 and TRBJ2-7; 7 bases fit TRBD2. This CDR3 is built from 14 residues. The germline CDR1 and CDR2 sequences are MGHDK and SYGVNS. The J segment lost 2 bases and the V segment lost 6 bases, leaving 7 bases of the junction unmatched. The CDR3 protein is CASRQRESPYEQYF. The CDR3 DNA follows: TGTGCCAGCAGGCAGCGGGAATCCCCCTACGAGCAGTACTTC.

In its sample, this clone was seen a few times. The chain couples TRBV9 to TRBJ2-5; D perhaps matches TRBD1 (6 bases). Trimming removed 4 bases at V and 5 bases at J, with 18 bases between. The CDR3 totals 15 residues. Germline CDR1 and CDR2: SGDLS and YYNGEE. CDR3 sequence (DNA): TGTGCCAGCAGCCCGTGGACAGCACCCCATGAGACCCAGTACTTC. Translating it yields CASSPWTAPHETQYF. The full variable domain, rest sourced from reference TRBV9 and TRBJ2-5, is DSGVTQTPKHLITATGQRVTLRCSPRSGDLSVYWYQQSLDQGLQFLIQYYNGEERAKGNILERFSAQQFPDLHSELNLSSLELGDSALYFCASSPWTAPHETQYFGPGTRLLVL.

The V call is TRBV6-6, the J call TRBJ2-5; D possibly matches TRBD1 or TRBD2 (6 bases each). The germline V gene encodes CDR1 MNHNY and CDR2 SVGAGI (reference sequence). This CDR3 comprises 12 residues. V gave up 8 bases and J gave up 4 bases, with 11 bases separating them. The CDR3 sequence: CASEGGGETQYF. Here the CDR3 DNA reads TGTGCCAGCGAGGGGGGCGGAGAGACCCAGTACTTC.

The sample holds a few counts of this clone. The rearrangement links TRBV7-3 to TRBJ1-1; possibly TRBD1 for D (6 bases). This CDR3 has 13 residues. Trimming stripped 3 bases from V and 4 bases from J, with 9 bases between. The germline gives CDR1 SGHTA, CDR2 FQGTGA. The CDR3 protein is CASSLDSITEAFF. In nucleotides, the CDR3 is TGTGCCAGCAGCTTGGACAGCATCACTGAAGCTTTCTTT.

There are a few counts of this clone. This chain uses TRBV5-1 with TRBJ2-3, with D possibly matching TRBD1 (6 bases). V was shortened by 1 base and J by 1 base, with 19 bases between the two germline ends. The CDR3 is 18 residues long. Germline-derived CDR1 and CDR2 are SGHRS and YFSETQ. The CDR3 reads CASSLYGSGAGGTDTQYF. In DNA form, the CDR3 reads TGCGCCAGCAGCTTGTATGGATCAGGGGCTGGGGGCACAGATACGCAGTATTTT.

The rearrangement joins TRBV29-1 to TRBJ1-1; D is ambiguous. V lost 7 bases to trimming and J lost 1 base, with 13 bases between them. The CDR3 contains 13 residues. Germline V CDR1 and CDR2: SQVTM, ANQGSEA. The CDR3, as DNA: TGCAGCGCACTAGGAGGGCCGAACACTGAAGCTTTCTTT. It codes for CSALGGPNTEAFF.

This rearrangement joins TRBV4-2 to TRBJ2-3, with D uncertain. CDR3 length equals 14 residues. Germline assignment: CDR1 LGHNA and CDR2 YNFKEQ. V was shortened by 2 bases and J by 4 bases, with 10 bases between the two germline ends. The CDR3 nucleotides are TGTGCCAGCAGCCAAAATCCCGCTGCAGATACGCAGTATTTT. Amino acid sequence: CASSQNPAADTQYF.

The rearrangement links TRBV19 to TRBJ1-2; possible D gene TRBD1, 5 bases. Trimming removed 6 bases at V and 7 bases at J, with 15 bases between. Germline-derived CDR1 and CDR2 are LNHDA and SQIVND (reference sequence). CDR3 size: 13 residues. The CDR3 loop reads CASSRTRLLGYTF. Here the CDR3 DNA reads TGTGCCAGTAGCAGGACACGGCTCCTTGGCTACACCTTC.

The chain recombines TRBV7-2 with TRBJ2-5, with D perhaps TRBD1 (5 bases). V shed 0 bases and J shed 13 bases, with 15 bases lying between them. The CDR3 loop spans 13 amino acids. Looked up from germline, CDR1 is SGHTA and CDR2 is FQGNSA. For the CDR3, the DNA is TGTGCCAGCAGCTTAGCCCGGACACCAACGCTGTACTTC. Its translation is CASSLARTPTLYF.

The rearrangement uses TRBV28 and TRBJ1-2; 9 bases fit TRBD1. The CDR3 extends over 16 amino acids. Germline values: CDR1 MDHEN, CDR2 SYDVKM. Losses at the gene ends were 6 bases for V and 4 bases for J; bases not matched to a gene: 12. Here the CDR3 DNA reads TGTGCCAGCAGAACGCGGGGGACAGGGCGACGCTATGGCTACACCTTC. This encodes CASRTRGTGRRYGYTF.

J is TRBJ1-6 and V is TRBV30; a weak D match, TRBD1 (6 bases). The CDR3 length is 17 residues. Trimming removed 2 bases at V and 2 bases at J, with 16 bases between. Germline V gives CDR1 GTSNPN, CDR2 SVGIG (reference sequence). The CDR3 protein is CAWSHTPRDTYNSPLHF. CDR3 DNA: TGTGCCTGGAGTCATACGCCCCGGGACACCTATAATTCACCCCTCCACTTT.

The chain couples TRBV16 to TRBJ2-1, with 8 bases that match TRBD2. V lost 0 bases, J lost 6 bases, and 1 base stayed unmatched. CDR1 and CDR2 from the germline V gene are KGHSY and FQNENV. The CDR3 covers 14 residues. CDR3 residues: CASSQSSGINEQFF. The CDR3 DNA is TGTGCCAGCAGCCAATCTAGCGGGATCAATGAGCAGTTCTTC.

This rearrangement joins TRBV5-4 to TRBJ2-2, with D unclear. V was cut by 9 bases and J by 6 bases, with 12 bases left in between. In germline, CDR1 is SGHNT, CDR2 YYREEE (reference sequence). The CDR3 runs to 12 residues. The CDR3 reads CATAERAGELFF. The CDR3 DNA sequence: TGTGCCACCGCCGAAAGGGCCGGGGAGCTGTTTTTT.